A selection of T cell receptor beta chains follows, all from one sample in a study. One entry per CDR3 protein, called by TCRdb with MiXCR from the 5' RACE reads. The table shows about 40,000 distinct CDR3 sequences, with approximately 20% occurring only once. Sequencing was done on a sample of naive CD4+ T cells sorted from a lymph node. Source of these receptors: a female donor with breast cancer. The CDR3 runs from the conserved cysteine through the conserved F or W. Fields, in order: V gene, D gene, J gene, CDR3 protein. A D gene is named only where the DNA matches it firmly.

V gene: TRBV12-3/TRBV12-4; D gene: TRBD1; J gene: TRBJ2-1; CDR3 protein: CASRQQGRDEQFF
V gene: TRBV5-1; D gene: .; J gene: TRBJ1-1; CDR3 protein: CASSTTLGLQELNTEAVF
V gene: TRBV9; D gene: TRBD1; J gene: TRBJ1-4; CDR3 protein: CASSPRGGGAEKLFF
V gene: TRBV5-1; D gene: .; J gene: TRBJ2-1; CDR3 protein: CASSRDYNEQFF
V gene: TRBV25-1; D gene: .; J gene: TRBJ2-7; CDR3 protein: CASSSGEGVSYEQYF
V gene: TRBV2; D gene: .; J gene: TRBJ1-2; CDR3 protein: CASSWDAQGYTF
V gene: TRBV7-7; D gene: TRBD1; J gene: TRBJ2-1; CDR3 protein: CASSVDRGDEQFF
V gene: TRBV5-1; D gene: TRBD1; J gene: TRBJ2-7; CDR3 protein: CASRNDRDRPHF
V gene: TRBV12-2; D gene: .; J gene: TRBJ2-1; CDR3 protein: CASRLGTSQDYNEQFF
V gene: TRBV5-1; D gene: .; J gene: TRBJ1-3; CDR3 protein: CASSLGGPDVGNTTYF
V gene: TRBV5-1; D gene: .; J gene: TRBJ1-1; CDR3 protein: CASSLVGGAVHTEAFF
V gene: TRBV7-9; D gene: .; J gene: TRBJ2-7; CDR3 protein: CASSLSGSEQYF
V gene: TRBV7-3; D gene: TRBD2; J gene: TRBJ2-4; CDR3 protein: CASSPSGGEPNIQYF
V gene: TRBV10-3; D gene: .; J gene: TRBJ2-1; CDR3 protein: CAISGGAYNEQFF
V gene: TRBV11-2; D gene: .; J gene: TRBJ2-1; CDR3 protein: CASSLDAGRTYNEQFF
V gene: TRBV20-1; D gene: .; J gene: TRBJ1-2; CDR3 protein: CSAGRVRAF
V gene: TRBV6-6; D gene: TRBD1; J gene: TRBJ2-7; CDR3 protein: CASSEDRGYEQYF
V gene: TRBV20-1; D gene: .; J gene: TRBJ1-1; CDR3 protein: CSARDSRGRVTEAFF
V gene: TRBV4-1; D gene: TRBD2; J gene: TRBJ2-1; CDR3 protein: CASSQGAGGRNEQFF
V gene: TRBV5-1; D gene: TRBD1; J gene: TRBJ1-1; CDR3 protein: CASSTQGGQGTEAFF
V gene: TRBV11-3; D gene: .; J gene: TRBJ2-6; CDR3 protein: CASSPGIGTKTTTGANVLTF